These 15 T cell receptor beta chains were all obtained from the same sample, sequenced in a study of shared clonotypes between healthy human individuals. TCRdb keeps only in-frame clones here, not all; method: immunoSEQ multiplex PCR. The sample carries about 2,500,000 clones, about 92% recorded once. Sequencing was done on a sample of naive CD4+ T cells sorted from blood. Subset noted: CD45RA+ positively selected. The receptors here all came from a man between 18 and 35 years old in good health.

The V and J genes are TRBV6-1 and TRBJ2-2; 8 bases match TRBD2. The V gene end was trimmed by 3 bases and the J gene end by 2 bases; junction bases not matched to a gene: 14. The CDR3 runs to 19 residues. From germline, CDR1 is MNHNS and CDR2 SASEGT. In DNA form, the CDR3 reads TGTGCCAGCAGTGAGACGTACCACAGCGGGGGCGCAAACACCGGGGAGCTGTTTTTT. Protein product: CASSETYHSGGANTGELFF.

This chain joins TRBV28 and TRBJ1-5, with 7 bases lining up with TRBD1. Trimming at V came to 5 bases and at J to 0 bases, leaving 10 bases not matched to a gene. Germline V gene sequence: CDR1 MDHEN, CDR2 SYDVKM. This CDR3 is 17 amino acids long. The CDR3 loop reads CASSQTGWGYSNQPQHF. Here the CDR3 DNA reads TGTGCCAGCAGTCAGACAGGGTGGGGGTATAGCAATCAGCCCCAGCATTTT.

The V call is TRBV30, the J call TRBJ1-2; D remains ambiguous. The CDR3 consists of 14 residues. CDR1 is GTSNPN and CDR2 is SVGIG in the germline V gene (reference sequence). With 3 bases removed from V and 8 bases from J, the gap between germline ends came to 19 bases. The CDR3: CAWRKDTSRSGYTF. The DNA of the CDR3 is TGTGCCTGGAGGAAAGACACGTCCCGAAGCGGCTACACCTTC. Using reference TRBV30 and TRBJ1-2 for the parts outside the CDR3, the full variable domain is SQTIHQWPATLVQPVGSPLSLECTVEGTSNPNLYWYRQAAGRGLQLLFYSVGIGQISSEVPQNLSASRPQDRQFILSSKKLLLSDSGFYLCAWRKDTSRSGYTFGSGTRLTVV.

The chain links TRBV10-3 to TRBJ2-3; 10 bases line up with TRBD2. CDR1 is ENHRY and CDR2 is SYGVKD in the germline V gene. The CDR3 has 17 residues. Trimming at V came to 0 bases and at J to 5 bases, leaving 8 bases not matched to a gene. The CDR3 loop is CAISESLASGRGDTQYF. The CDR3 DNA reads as TGTGCCATCAGTGAGTCGCTAGCTAGCGGGAGAGGAGATACGCAGTATTTT.

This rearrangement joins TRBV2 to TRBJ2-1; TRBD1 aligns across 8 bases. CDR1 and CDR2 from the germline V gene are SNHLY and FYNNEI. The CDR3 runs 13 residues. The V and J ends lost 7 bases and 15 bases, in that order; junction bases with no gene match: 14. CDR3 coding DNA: TGTGCCAGCATTAGGACAGGGTCACCCCCCCTGTTCTTC. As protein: CASIRTGSPPLFF.

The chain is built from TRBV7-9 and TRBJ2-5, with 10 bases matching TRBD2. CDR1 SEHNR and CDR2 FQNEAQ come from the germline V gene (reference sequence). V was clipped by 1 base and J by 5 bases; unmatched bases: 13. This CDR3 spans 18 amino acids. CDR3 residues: CASSLGASGSLVSETQYF. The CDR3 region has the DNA TGTGCCAGCAGCTTAGGTGCTAGCGGGAGTTTAGTGTCGGAGACCCAGTACTTC.

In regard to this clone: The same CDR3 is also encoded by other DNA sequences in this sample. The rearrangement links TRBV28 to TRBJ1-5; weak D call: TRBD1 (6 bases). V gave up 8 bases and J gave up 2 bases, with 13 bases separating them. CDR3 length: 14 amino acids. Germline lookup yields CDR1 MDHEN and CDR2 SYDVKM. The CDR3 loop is CASSTGGGNQPQHF. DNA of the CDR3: TGTGCCAGCTCGACAGGCGGGGGCAATCAGCCCCAGCATTTT.

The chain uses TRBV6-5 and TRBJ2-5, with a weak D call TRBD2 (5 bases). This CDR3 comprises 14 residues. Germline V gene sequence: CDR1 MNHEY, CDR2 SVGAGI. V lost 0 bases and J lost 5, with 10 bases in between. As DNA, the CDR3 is TGTGCCAGCAGTTACTCCCGGAGAGGGGAGACCCAGTACTTC. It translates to CASSYSRRGETQYF.

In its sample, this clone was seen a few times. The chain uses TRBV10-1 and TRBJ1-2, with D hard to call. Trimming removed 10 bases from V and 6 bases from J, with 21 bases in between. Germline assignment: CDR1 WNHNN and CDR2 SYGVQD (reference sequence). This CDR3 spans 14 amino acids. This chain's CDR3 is CATSPWFRMDGYTF. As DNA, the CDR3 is TGCGCCACCTCCCCTTGGTTCAGGATGGATGGCTACACCTTC.

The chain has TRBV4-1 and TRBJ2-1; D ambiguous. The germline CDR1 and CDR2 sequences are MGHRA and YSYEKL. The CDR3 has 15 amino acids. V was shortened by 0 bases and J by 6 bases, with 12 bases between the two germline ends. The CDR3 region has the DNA TGCGCCAGCAGCCAAGAAGATTCCTGGATCAATGAGCAGTTCTTC. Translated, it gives CASSQEDSWINEQFF.

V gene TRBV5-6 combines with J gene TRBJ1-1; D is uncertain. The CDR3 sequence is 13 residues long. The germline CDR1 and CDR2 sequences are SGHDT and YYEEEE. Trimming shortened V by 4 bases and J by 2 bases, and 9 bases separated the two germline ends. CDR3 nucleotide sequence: TGTGCCAGCAGCCAGAGTGTAAACACTGAAGCTTTCTTT. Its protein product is CASSQSVNTEAFF.

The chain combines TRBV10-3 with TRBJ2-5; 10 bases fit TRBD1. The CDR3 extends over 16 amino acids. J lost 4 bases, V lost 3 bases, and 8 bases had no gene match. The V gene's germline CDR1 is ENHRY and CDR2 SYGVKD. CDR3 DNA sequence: TGTGCCATCAGTGACCGGGACAGGGGCTTCGTAGAGACCCAGTACTTC. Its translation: CAISDRDRGFVETQYF.

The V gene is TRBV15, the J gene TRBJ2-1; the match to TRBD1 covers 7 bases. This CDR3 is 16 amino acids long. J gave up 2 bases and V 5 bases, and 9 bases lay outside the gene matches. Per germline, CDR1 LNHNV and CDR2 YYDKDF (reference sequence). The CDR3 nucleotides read TGTGCCACCAGCGGGAAGACAGGGAACACCTACAATGAGCAGTTCTTC. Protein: CATSGKTGNTYNEQFF.

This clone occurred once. CDR3 sequence reads: CASTPDFGGAFTDTQYF. Written as DNA, the CDR3 is TGTGCCAGCACCCCCGATTTCGGGGGGGCCTTCACAGATACGCAGTATTTT. The gene calls are TRBV28 and TRBJ2-3; TRBD2 matches at 8 bases. The V segment lost 7 bases and the J segment 2 bases; nucleotides outside the gene matches: 14. The length of the CDR3 is 17 residues. Per germline, CDR1 MDHEN and CDR2 SYDVKM.

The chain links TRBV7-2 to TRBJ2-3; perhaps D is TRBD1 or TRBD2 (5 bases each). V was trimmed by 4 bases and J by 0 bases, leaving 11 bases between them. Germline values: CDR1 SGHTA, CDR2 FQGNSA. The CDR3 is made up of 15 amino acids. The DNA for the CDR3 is TGTGCCAGCAGCTCGGGACGGATTAGCACAGATACGCAGTATTTT. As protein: CASSSGRISTDTQYF. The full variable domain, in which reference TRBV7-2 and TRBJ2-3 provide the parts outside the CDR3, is GAGVSQSPSNKVTEKGKDVELRCDPISGHTALYWYRQSLGQGLEFLIYFQGNSAPDKSGLPSDRFSAERTGGSVSTLTIQRTQQEDSAVYLCASSSGRISTDTQYFGPGTRLTVL.